This T cell receptor (beta chain) comes out of a study of T cells in Graves' hyperthyroidism and ophthalmopathy (dated by TCRdb to about 2019). Regarding the complete study: Peripheral blood was collected at initial diagnosis, before any treatment. According to the paper, TCR Vbeta CDR3 sequencing was carried out on approximately 140 peripheral blood samples, which came from approximately 43 ophthalmopathy, approximately 72 hyperthyroidism and about 17 progressor patients. Prospective prediction of ophthalmopathy was tested in an independent validation cohort of fewer than 20 hyperthyroidism patients and 15 to 17 patients who later progressed to ophthalmopathy. In several Graves' hyperthyroidism patients, the study also compared T-cell repertoires from thyroid tissue with T-cell repertoires from blood. The 85 to 100 discovery patients were randomly split 7:3 into training and test sets. TCR V-J signatures able to tell the groups apart were searched for in a discovery cohort of approximately 95 patients, of whom more than 40 had Graves' ophthalmopathy and about 55 had stable Graves' hyperthyroidism. Following sampling, methimazole starting at 30 mg daily was given to hyperthyroidism patients, and high-dose intravenous methylprednisolone was given to ophthalmopathy patients.

Stable Graves' hyperthyroidism was defined as the absence of progression to ophthalmopathy over 18 months of follow-up. Hyperthyroidism patients were newly diagnosed, with disease duration under 2 months, and aged 18 to 65 years. Exclusion was applied to patients with uncontrolled infections, other autoimmune diseases, pregnancy or lactation. Diagnoses were based on clinical symptoms, serum thyroxine and TRAb, thyroid ultrasound and orbital computed tomography. PBMCs were separated from around 9.1 ml of fresh peripheral blood using Ficoll-Paque density gradient centrifugation. Total RNA was extracted using Trizol reagent, and RNA quality was assessed on an Agilent 2100 Bioanalyzer. Ten or more counts support this clonotype. Its antigen specificity is not known. Base qualities were left out, and no much larger clone turns up one base away. The TCR beta CDR3 regions were amplified from the RNA transcripts. A first-round RT-PCR of the TCR CDR3 used the HTBI primer set with the Qiagen OneStep RT-PCR kit. The libraries were constructed in a second round of multiplex PCR and then size-selected and purified. Libraries were sequenced paired-end with 100 bp reads on an Illumina HiSeq2000. In the source study's methods: SOAPnuke was used to process the raw data, removing reads that contained adapters or uncalled bases, had a mean Phred below 15, or lacked an exact match to the constant primer or identifier. COPE v1.2.5 was used to merge high-quality paired reads, and clonotypes were defined as unique nucleotide sequences. MiTCR v1.1 was used to align the clonotypes against IMGT TRBV, TRBD and TRBJ reference segments. Only V-J combinations with frequency above 0.0001, covering approximately 99% of repertoires, were analysed. A TCS score was defined as the ratio of F50 (clonal expansion) to E x V (chaos), with BLOSUM62-based TCRdist applied between CDR3 peptides within each V-J. Welch's t-statistics and random forest reduced fewer than 600 V-J features to roughly 13, which were used in a naive Bayes classifier (R e1071). TCRdb reprocessed the public reads (quality trimming at Q25 with fastp, clone calling with MiXCR) and kept in-frame beta chains. Records with the same CDR3 protein are collapsed into one entry carrying the most frequent genes and DNA. TCRdb, not the original authors, processed these V and J calls. The table for this sample lists under 350,000 distinct CDR3 sequences; approximately 18% of them were counted only once. 45% to 50% of the sample is held by the ten biggest clonotypes.

Overall study outcomes, separate from this receptor: In validation, the model predicted progression to ophthalmopathy with just under 71% sensitivity and about 73% specificity, a median of roughly seven months before onset. A 13 V-J signature model separated ophthalmopathy from stable hyperthyroidism, with about 88% sensitivity and roughly 84% specificity in cross-validation and 80%/75% in testing. Most expanded thyroid clonotypes (frequency above 0.001) were also detected in blood, suggesting blood repertoires may reflect thyroid immune responses. Sample size was not statistically predetermined, and blinding of investigators to group allocation was not performed.

CDR3 length: 15 amino acids, cysteine to phenylalanine. The DNA shown is the 45-base CDR3, in frame from base 1. Via the germline V gene, CDR1 is SNHLY and CDR2 FYNNEI. Between the V and J ends, shortened by 7 bases and 0 bases respectively, the junction contains 12 bases. The rearrangement joined TRBV2 to TRBJ2-2; TRBD1 is possibly the D segment (5 matching bases). What was sequenced was blood. The TCR sequence derives from a woman aged 45-65 years with Graves' hyperthyroidism. Here is the DNA: TGTGCCAGCACCACTGACAGCGCGAACACCGGGGAGCTGTTTTTT. Its protein product is CASTTDSANTGELFF.